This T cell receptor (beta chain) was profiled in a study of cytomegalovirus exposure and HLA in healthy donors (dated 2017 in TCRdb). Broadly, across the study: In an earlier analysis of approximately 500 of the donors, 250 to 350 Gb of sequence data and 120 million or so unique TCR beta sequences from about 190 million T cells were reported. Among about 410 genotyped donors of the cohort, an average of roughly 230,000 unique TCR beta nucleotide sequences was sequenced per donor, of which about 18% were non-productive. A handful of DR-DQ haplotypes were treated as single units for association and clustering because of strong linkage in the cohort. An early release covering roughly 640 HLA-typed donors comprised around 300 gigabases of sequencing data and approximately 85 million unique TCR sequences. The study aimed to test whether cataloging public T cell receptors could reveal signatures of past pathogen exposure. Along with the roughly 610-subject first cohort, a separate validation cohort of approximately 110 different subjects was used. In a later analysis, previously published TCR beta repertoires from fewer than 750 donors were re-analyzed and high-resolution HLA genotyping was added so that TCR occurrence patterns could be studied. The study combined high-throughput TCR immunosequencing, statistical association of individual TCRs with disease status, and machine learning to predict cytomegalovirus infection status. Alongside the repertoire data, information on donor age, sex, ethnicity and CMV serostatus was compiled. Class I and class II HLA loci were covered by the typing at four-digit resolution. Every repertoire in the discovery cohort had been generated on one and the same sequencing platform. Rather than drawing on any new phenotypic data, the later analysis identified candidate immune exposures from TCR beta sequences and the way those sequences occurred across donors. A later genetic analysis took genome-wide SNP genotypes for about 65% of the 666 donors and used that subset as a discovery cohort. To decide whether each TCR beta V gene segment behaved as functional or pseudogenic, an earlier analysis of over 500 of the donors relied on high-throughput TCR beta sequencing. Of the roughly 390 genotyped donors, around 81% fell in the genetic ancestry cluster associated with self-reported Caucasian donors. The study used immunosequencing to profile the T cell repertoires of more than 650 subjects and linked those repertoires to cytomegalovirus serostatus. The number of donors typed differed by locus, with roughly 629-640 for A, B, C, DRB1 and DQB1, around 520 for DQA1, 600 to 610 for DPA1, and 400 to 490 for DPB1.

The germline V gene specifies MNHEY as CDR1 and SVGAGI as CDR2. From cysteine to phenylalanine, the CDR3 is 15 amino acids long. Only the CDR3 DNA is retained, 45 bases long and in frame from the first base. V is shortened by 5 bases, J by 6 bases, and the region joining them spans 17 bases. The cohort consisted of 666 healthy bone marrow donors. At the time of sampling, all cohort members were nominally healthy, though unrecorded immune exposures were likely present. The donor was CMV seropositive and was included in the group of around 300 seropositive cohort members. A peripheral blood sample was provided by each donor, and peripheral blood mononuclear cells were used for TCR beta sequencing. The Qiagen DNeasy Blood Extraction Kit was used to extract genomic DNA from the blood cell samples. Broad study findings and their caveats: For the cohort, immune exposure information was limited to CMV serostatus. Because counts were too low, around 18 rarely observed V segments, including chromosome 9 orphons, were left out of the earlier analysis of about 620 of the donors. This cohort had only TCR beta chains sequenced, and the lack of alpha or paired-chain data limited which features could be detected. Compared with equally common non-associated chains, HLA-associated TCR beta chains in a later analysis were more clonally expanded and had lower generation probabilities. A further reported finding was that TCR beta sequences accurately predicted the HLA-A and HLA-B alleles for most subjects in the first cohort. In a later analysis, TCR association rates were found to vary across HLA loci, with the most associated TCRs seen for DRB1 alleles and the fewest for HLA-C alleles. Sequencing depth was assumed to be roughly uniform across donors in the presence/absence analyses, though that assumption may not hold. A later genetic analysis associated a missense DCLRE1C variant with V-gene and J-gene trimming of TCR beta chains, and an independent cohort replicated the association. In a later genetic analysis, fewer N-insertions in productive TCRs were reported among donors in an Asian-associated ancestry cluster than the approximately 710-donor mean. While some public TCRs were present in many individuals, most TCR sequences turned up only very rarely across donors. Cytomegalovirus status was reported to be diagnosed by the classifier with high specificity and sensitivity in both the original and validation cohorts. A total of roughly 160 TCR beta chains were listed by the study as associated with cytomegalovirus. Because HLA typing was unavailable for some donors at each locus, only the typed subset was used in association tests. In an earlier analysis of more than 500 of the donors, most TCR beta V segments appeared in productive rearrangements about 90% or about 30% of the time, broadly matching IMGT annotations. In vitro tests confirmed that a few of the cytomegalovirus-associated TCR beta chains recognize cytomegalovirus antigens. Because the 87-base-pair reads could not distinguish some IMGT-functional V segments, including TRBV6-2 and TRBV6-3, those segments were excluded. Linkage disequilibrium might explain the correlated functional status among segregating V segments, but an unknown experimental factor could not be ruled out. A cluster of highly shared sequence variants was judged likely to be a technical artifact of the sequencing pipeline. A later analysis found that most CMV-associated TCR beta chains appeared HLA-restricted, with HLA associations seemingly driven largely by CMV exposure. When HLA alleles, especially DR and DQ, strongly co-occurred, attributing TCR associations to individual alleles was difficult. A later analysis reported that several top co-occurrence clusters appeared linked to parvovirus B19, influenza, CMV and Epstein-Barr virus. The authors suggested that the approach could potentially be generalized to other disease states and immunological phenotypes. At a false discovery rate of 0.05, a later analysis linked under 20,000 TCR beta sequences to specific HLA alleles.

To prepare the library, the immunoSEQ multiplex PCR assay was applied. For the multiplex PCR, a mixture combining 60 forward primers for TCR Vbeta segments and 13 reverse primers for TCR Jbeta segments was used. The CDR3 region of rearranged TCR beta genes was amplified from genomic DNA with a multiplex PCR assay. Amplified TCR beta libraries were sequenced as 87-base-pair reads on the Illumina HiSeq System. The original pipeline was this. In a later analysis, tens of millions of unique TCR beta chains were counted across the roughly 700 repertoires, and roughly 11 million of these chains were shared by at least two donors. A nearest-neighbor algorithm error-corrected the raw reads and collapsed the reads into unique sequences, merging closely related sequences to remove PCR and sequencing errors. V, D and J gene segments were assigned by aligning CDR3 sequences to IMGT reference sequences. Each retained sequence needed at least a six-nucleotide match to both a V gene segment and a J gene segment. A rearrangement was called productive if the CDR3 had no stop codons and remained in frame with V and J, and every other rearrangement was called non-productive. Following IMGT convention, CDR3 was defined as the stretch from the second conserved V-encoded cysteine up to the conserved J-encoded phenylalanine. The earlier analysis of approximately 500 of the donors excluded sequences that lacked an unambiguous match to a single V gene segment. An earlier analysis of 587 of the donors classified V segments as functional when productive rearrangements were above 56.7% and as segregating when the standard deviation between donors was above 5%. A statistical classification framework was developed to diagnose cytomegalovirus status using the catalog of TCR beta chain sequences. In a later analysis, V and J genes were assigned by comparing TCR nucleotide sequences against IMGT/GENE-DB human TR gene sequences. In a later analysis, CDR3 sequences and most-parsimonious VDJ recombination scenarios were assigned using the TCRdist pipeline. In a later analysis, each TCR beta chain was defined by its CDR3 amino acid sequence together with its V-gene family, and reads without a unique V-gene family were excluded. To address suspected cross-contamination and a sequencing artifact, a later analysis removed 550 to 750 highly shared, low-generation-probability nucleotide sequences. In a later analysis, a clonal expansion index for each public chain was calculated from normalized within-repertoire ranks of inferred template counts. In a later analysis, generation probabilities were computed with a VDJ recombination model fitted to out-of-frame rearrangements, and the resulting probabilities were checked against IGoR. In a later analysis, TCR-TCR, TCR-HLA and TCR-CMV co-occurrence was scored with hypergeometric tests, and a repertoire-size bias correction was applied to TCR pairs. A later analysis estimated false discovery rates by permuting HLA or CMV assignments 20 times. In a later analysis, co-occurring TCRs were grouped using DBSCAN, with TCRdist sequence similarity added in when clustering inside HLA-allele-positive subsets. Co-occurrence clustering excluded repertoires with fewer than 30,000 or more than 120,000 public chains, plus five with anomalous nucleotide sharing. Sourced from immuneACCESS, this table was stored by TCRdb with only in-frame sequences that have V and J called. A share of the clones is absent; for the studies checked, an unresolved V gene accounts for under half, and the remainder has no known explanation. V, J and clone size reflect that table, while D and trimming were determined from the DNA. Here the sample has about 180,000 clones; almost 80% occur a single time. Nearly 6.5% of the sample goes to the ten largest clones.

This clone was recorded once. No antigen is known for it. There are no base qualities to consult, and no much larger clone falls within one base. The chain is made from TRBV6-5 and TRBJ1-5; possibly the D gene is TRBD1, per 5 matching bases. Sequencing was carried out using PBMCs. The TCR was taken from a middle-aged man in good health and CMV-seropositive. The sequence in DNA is TGTGCCAGCAGTAAGGGGCCGTCTGCAGGTCAGCCCCAGCATTTT. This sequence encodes CASSKGPSAGQPQHF.